This passage covers 30 T cell receptor beta chains from one sample sequenced in a study of blood T cells in healthy people across ages. A second PCR of 7 to 11 cycles used a sample-barcoded 5' primer and a J-beta primer mix. One entry per CDR3 protein, called by TCRdb with MiXCR from the 5' RACE reads. This sample has about 730,000 distinct CDR3 sequences, with around 46% found just once. Sequenced sample: blood. The receptors shown here come from a woman aged 55-69 years in good health.

This clonotype was recorded many times. The rearrangement links TRBV6-2 or TRBV6-3 to TRBJ1-2; unclear D gene. V lost 6 bases to trimming and J lost 4 bases, with 6 bases between them. In germline, CDR1 is MNHEY, CDR2 SVGEGT. The CDR3 has 11 amino acids. CDR3 bases: TGTGCCAGCAGGGAGATCTATGGCTACACCTTC. It is translated as CASREIYGYTF.

This clonotype was seen more than once but under ten times. J is TRBJ2-5 and V is TRBV10-1, with D perhaps TRBD2 (5 bases). The CDR3 is 12 residues long. Trimming removed 8 bases at V and 5 bases at J, with 12 bases between. Germline V CDR1 and CDR2: WNHNN, SYGVQD (reference sequence). CDR3 nucleotides: TGCGCCAGCGGATCTAGCAGGGAGACCCAGTACTTC. Translated: CASGSSRETQYF.

In this sample, this clonotype turned up a few times. The chain joins TRBV3-1 to TRBJ2-5; D remains unclear. The CDR3 consists of 15 residues. V lost 3 bases and J 4 bases, leaving 15 bases between the germline ends. Germline assignment: CDR1 LGHDT and CDR2 YNNKEL (reference sequence). In DNA form, the CDR3 reads TGTGCCAGCAGCCAGAACGTGGACGCAGGAGAGACCCAGTACTTC. Protein product: CASSQNVDAGETQYF.

This sequence joins TRBV10-3 and TRBJ1-1; D ambiguous. Germline assignment: CDR1 ENHRY and CDR2 SYGVKD. CDR3 size: 14 residues. Trimming left V 2 bases short and J 1 base short, with 8 bases between. CDR3 in DNA: TGTGCCATCAGTGAGGGACGGTCGAACACTGAAGCTTTCTTT. Amino acids: CAISEGRSNTEAFF.

V is TRBV6-1 and J is TRBJ2-7; D is perhaps TRBD2 (6 bases). Trimming removed 5 bases from V and 3 bases from J, with 11 bases in between. From germline, CDR1 is MNHNS and CDR2 SASEGT. The CDR3 contains 13 residues. CDR3 residues: CASSPSAIYEQYF. The CDR3 coding sequence is TGTGCCAGCAGTCCTAGCGCAATCTACGAGCAGTACTTC.

The gene calls are TRBV20-1 and TRBJ1-2; TRBD1 matches at 7 bases. The CDR3 is 14 residues long. Trimming removed 5 bases from V and 1 base from J; junction bases left unmatched: 7. In germline, CDR1 is DFQATT, CDR2 SNEGSKA (reference sequence). CDR3 sequence reads: CSASKGQINYGYTF. The CDR3 coding sequence is TGCAGTGCTTCGAAGGGACAGATTAACTATGGCTACACCTTC.

The chain couples TRBV12-3 or TRBV12-4 to TRBJ2-1; D not resolved. The CDR3 consists of 12 residues. Trimming shortened V by 10 bases and J by 10 bases, and 17 bases separated the two germline ends. The CDR3: CATNAFFGEQFF. In nucleotides, the CDR3 is TGTGCCACAAACGCTTTTTTCGGGGAGCAGTTCTTC.

A few counts support this clonotype. The genes are TRBV27 and TRBJ2-1; no clear D. V lost 6 bases and J lost 0, with 15 bases in between. Germline V lookup: CDR1 MNHEY, CDR2 SMNVEV (reference sequence). The CDR3 is made up of 16 amino acids. CDR3 nucleotides: TGTGCCAGCAGCCACGGTTCATACCTCTCCTACAATGAGCAGTTCTTC. It codes for CASSHGSYLSYNEQFF.

The chain uses TRBV12-3 or TRBV12-4 and TRBJ2-5; TRBD1 matches 7 bases. The CDR3 runs to 15 residues. The V segment lost 6 bases and the J segment 2 bases; nucleotides outside the gene matches: 9. CDR3 nucleotide sequence: TGTGCCAGCAGCGCTAGGGGGACAGATCAAGAGACCCAGTACTTC. This sequence encodes CASSARGTDQETQYF.

The genes are TRBV6-5 and TRBJ2-2; D is unresolved. Germline assignment: CDR1 MNHEY and CDR2 SVGAGI. The CDR3 is 12 amino acids. Trimming took off 6 bases at V and 3 bases at J, with 5 bases between the two ends. The DNA of the CDR3 is TGTGCCAGCAGATGGTACACCGGGGAGCTGTTTTTT. Translating it yields CASRWYTGELFF.

This clonotype was counted between two and nine times. This chain joins TRBV20-1 and TRBJ2-5; D might be TRBD2 (6 bases). The germline V gene has CDR1 DFQATT and CDR2 SNEGSKA (reference sequence). There are 13 residues in the CDR3. The V end lost 1 base, the J end lost 2 bases, and 8 bases lay between the germline ends. Here the CDR3 reads CSARVAAQETQYF. Written as DNA, the CDR3 is TGCAGTGCTAGAGTAGCGGCTCAAGAGACCCAGTACTTC.

The chain combines TRBV11-2 with TRBJ2-7; no definite D call. Germline V CDR1 and CDR2: SGHAT, FQNNGV. The CDR3 runs 15 residues. V was shortened by 5 bases and J by 0 bases, with 14 bases between the two germline ends. The CDR3 DNA reads TGTGCCAGCAGCAATAGGGTACTGAGCTCCTACGAGCAGTACTTC. Translation: CASSNRVLSSYEQYF.

The CDR3 region is CASSPGQGGSNQPQHF. The CDR3, as DNA: TGTGCCAGCAGCCCCGGACAGGGCGGGAGCAATCAGCCCCAGCATTTT. This chain joins TRBV9 and TRBJ1-5; TRBD1 matches 8 bases. The CDR3 has 16 residues. J was trimmed by 1 base and V by 4 bases; bases with no gene match: 7. Looked up from germline, CDR1 is SGDLS and CDR2 is YYNGEE.

This clonotype was picked up many times. The chain joins TRBV4-2 to TRBJ2-3; a weak D match, TRBD2 (6 bases). Trimming cost V 3 bases and J 5 bases, with 12 bases left between them. Looked up from germline, CDR1 is LGHNA and CDR2 is YNFKEQ. The CDR3 runs to 14 residues. The CDR3 sequence is CASSQTGGRDTQYF. The CDR3 DNA sequence: TGTGCCAGCAGCCAGACCGGGGGAAGAGATACGCAGTATTTT.

Remarks on this clonotype: This clone may be a read error of a much larger clone one base away. The rearrangement joins TRBV29-1 to TRBJ2-7; D call uncertain. The J call is uncertain, as TRBJ2-5 better fits the DNA end. CDR3 size: 13 residues. CDR1 is SQVTM and CDR2 is ANQGSEA in the germline V gene. The CDR3 sequence is CSIDKGHGETQYF. The CDR3 coding sequence is TGCAGCATTGATAAAGGGCACGGGGAGACCCAGTACTTC.

The rearrangement uses TRBV6-6 and TRBJ2-1; 12 bases line up with TRBD1. This CDR3 is 17 amino acids long. V dropped 2 bases and J dropped 7; count of bases not matched to a gene: 9. Per germline, CDR1 MNHNY and CDR2 SVGAGI (reference sequence). The CDR3 DNA reads as TGTGCCAGCAGTTACCAGCCGGGACAGGGGGCGAGGAATGAGCAGTTCTTC. This encodes CASSYQPGQGARNEQFF.

The V and J genes are TRBV11-2 and TRBJ2-7; 7 nucleotides match TRBD2. The germline V gene has CDR1 SGHAT and CDR2 FQNNGV. The CDR3 totals 16 residues. The junction had 16 bases not matched to a gene; V was cut back by 5 bases and J by 6 bases. CDR3 region: CASSPETGLVMAEQYF. As DNA, the CDR3 is TGTGCCAGCAGCCCCGAGACTGGACTAGTAATGGCCGAGCAGTACTTC. The entire variable domain, with the rest obtained from reference TRBV11-2 and TRBJ2-7, is as follows: EAGVAQSPRYKIIEKRQSVAFWCNPISGHATLYWYQQILGQGPKLLIQFQNNGVVDDSQLPKDRFSAERLKGVDSTLKIQPAKLEDSAVYLCASSPETGLVMAEQYFGPGTRLTVT.

This clonotype was found a few times. The rearrangement uses TRBV20-1 and TRBJ2-5; D could derive from TRBD1 or TRBD2 (5 bases each). Trimming left V 5 bases short and J 5 bases short, with 15 bases between. This CDR3 has 13 residues. Germline CDR1 DFQATT, CDR2 SNEGSKA (reference sequence). The CDR3 reads CSAVWDPAETQYF. The CDR3 coding sequence is TGCAGTGCTGTATGGGACCCCGCGGAGACCCAGTACTTC.

Only a few counts were recorded for this clonotype. The V and J genes are TRBV12-5 and TRBJ2-5; possible D gene TRBD2, 6 bases. V lost 7 bases and J lost 5, with 20 bases in between. Looked up from germline, CDR1 is LGHNT and CDR2 is FRNRAP. The length of the CDR3 is 15 residues. The CDR3 region is CASALRGSAGETQYF. The CDR3, as DNA: TGTGCTAGTGCCCTCCGGGGGTCGGCGGGGGAGACCCAGTACTTC.

This clonotype has ten or more counts. V and J are TRBV13 and TRBJ2-7, with 9 bases fitting TRBD1. The CDR3 runs 15 residues. The trim removed 4 bases at V and 1 base at J, leaving 5 bases unmatched. CDR1 is PRHDT, CDR2 FYEKMQ, per germline (reference sequence). CDR3 DNA sequence: TGTGCCAGCAGCTCGGGGACAGGGATGTCCTACGAGCAGTACTTC. The encoded protein is CASSSGTGMSYEQYF.

The CDR3 reads CASSQDVRTALYGYTF. DNA of the CDR3: TGTGCCAGCAGCCAAGACGTTAGGACCGCACTCTATGGCTACACCTTC. The V call is TRBV3-1, the J call TRBJ1-2; no reliable D call. Germline V gene lookup returns CDR1 LGHDT and CDR2 YNNKEL (reference sequence). V gave up 0 bases and J gave up 4 bases, with 15 bases separating them. The CDR3 is made up of 16 amino acids.

The V gene is TRBV12-1, the J gene TRBJ2-1. TRBV12-1 is designated a pseudogene. The CDR3 loop spans 15 amino acids. CDR3 sequence: CASLGIPSSYNEQFF. In nucleotides, the CDR3 is TGTGCCAGCCTAGGGATCCCGAGCTCCTACAATGAGCAGTTCTTC.

The V gene is TRBV12-3 or TRBV12-4, the J gene TRBJ2-5; D gene ambiguous. V lost 5 bases and J lost 1, with 8 bases in between. The CDR3 contains 13 residues. CDR3 amino acids: CASSHFTQETQYF. The CDR3, as DNA: TGTGCCAGCAGTCATTTTACCCAAGAGACCCAGTACTTC.

This clonotype turned up a few times. The gene calls are TRBV5-1 and TRBJ2-1; D perhaps matches TRBD2 (6 bases). V lost 0 bases, J lost 3 bases, and 7 bases lay in between. Germline values: CDR1 SGHRS, CDR2 YFSETQ. The CDR3 extends over 14 amino acids. This chain's CDR3 is CASSLDGGYNEQFF. The CDR3 coding sequence is TGCGCCAGCAGCTTGGACGGGGGCTACAATGAGCAGTTCTTC.

V and J are TRBV12-3 or TRBV12-4 and TRBJ2-3, with 8 bases lining up with TRBD1. The CDR3 is 16 residues long. With 8 bases clipped from V and 2 bases from J, the junction kept 12 bases outside the gene matches. The CDR3 spells CASSFHPGGPTDTQYF. The CDR3 DNA sequence: TGTGCCAGCTCTTTCCACCCAGGGGGCCCCACAGATACGCAGTATTTT.

This sequence joins TRBV6-5 and TRBJ2-5, with 7 bases matching TRBD1. The V segment lost 8 bases and the J segment 0 bases; nucleotides outside the gene matches: 6. Per the germline V gene, CDR1 is MNHEY and CDR2 is SVGAGI. The length of the CDR3 is 14 residues. CDR3 bases: TGTGCCAGCGCCCCACAGGGGTACCAAGAGACCCAGTACTTC. Its translation: CASAPQGYQETQYF.

Written as DNA, the CDR3 is TGTGCCAGCAGACCCCGAGGACAGGCGATCTACGAGCAGTACTTC. Translating gives CASRPRGQAIYEQYF. V and J are TRBV6-5 and TRBJ2-7; TRBD1 matches 7 bases. The CDR3 length is 15 residues. The V and J ends lost 6 bases and 3 bases, in that order; junction bases with no gene match: 11. CDR1 and CDR2 (germline): MNHEY, SVGAGI.

The chain combines TRBV14 with TRBJ1-2, with 7 positions matching TRBD1. With V trimmed by 6 bases and J by 6 bases, 13 bases remained unmatched. Germline V gives CDR1 SGHDN, CDR2 FVKESK. The CDR3 is 15 amino acids. Here the CDR3 DNA reads TGTGCCAGCAGAGTCGACAGGGACGTTTTGAATGGCTACACCTTC. As protein: CASRVDRDVLNGYTF.

The chain carries TRBV3-1 and TRBJ2-3, with 11 nucleotides matching TRBD2. V gave up 0 bases and J gave up 1 base; unmatched junction bases: 3. The CDR3 has 17 amino acids. Germline V lookup: CDR1 LGHDT, CDR2 YNNKEL (reference sequence). The CDR3 DNA sequence: TGTGCCAGCAGCCAAGATCGACTAGCGGGGCGCACAGATACGCAGTATTTT. Protein sequence: CASSQDRLAGRTDTQYF.

The CDR3 loop reads CASSSRTGANVLTF. In DNA form, the CDR3 reads TGTGCCAGCAGCTCCCGGACTGGGGCCAACGTCCTGACTTTC. The chain uses TRBV2 and TRBJ2-6; D is unclear. V lost 6 bases and J 2 bases, leaving 8 bases between the germline ends. CDR1 is SNHLY, CDR2 FYNNEI, per germline. This CDR3 is 14 amino acids long. Drawing the rest from reference TRBV2 and TRBJ2-6, the complete variable domain is EPEVTQTPSHQVTQMGQEVILRCVPISNHLYFYWYRQILGQKVEFLVSFYNNEISEKSEIFDDQFSVERPDGSNFTLKIRSTKLEDSAMYFCASSSRTGANVLTFGAGSRLTVL.